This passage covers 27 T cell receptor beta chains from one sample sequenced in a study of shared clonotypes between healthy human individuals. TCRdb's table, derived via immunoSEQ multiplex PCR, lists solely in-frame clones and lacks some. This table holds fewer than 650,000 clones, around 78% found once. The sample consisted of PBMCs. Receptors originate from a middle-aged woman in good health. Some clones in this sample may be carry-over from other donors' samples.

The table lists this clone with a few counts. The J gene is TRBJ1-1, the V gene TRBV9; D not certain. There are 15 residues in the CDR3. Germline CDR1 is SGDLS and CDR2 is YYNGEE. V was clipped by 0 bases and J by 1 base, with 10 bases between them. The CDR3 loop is CASSVAGSRNTEAFF. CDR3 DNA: TGTGCCAGCAGCGTAGCGGGCAGTCGGAACACTGAAGCTTTCTTT.

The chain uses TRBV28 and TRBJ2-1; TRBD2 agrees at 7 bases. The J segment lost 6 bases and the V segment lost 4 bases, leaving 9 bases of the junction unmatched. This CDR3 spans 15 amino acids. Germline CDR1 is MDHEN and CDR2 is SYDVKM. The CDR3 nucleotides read TGTGCCAGCAGTTCCCCCAGGGCGGGGGTCAATGAGCAGTTCTTC. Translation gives CASSSPRAGVNEQFF.

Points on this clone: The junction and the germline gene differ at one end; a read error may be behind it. CDR3 in DNA: TGTGCCAGCAGCGAAGAAGGACTAGGCATCCAAGAGACCCAGTACTTC. This encodes CASSEEGLGIQETQYF. This sequence joins TRBV4-2 and TRBJ2-5; 7 bases fit TRBD2. The CDR3 is made up of 16 amino acids. Germline V lookup: CDR1 LGHNA, CDR2 YNFKEQ.

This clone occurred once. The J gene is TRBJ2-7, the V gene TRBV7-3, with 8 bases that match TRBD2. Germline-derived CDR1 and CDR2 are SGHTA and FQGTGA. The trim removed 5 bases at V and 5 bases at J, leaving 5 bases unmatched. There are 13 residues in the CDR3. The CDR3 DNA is TGTGCCAGCAGCACCGGGAGGGGGAACGAGCAGTACTTC. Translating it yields CASSTGRGNEQYF.

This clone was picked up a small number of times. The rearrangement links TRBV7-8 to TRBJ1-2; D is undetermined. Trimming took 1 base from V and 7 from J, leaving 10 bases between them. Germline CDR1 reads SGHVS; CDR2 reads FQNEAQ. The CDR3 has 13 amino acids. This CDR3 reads CASSLDGWSGYTF. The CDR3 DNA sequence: TGTGCCAGCAGCTTAGATGGATGGAGTGGCTACACCTTC.

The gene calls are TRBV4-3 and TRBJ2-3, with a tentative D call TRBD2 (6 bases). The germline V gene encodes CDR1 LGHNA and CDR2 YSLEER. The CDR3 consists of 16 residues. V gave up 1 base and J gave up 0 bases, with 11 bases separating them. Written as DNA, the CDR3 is TGCGCCAGCAGCCAAGTGAATAGCGGAAGCACAGATACGCAGTATTTT. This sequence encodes CASSQVNSGSTDTQYF.

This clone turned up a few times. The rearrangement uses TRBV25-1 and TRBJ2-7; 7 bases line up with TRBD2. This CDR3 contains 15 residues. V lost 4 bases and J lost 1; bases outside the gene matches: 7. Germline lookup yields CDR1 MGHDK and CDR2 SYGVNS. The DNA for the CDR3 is TGTGCCAGCAGTGTAGAGGCGGGAGTGTCCTACGAGCAGTACTTC. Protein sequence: CASSVEAGVSYEQYF.

The CDR3 sequence is CASSLEGTEAFF. The CDR3 nucleotides are TGCGCCAGCAGCTTGGAGGGCACTGAAGCTTTCTTT. V is TRBV5-1 and J is TRBJ1-1; D is ambiguous. The CDR3 consists of 12 residues. Germline V lookup: CDR1 SGHRS, CDR2 YFSETQ. With 0 bases removed from V and 4 bases from J, the gap between germline ends came to 4 bases.

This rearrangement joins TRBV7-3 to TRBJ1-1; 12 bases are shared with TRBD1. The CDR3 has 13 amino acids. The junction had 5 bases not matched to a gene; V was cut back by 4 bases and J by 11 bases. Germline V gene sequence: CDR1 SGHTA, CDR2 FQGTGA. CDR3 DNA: TGTGCCAGCAGCTCGGGACAGGGGGCCGGGGCTTTCTTT. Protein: CASSSGQGAGAFF.

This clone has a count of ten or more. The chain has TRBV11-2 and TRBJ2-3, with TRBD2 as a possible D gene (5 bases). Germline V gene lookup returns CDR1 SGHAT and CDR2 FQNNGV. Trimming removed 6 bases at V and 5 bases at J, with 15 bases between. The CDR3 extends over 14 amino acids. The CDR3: CASRPGLAGDTQYF. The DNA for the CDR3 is TGTGCCAGCAGGCCGGGTTTGGCGGGAGATACGCAGTATTTT.

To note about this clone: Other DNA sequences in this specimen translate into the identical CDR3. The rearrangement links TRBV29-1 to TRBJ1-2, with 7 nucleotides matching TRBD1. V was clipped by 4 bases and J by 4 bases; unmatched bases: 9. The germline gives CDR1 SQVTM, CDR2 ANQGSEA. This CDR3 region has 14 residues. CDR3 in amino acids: CSVGEGAVGYGYTF. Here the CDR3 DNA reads TGCAGCGTTGGGGAGGGGGCAGTGGGCTATGGCTACACCTTC.

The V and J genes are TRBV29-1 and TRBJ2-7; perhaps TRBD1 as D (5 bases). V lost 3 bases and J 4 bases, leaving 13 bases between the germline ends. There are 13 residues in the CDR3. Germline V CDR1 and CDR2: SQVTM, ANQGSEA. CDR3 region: CSVETRVPYEQYF. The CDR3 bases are TGCAGCGTTGAGACCAGGGTACCATACGAGCAGTACTTC.

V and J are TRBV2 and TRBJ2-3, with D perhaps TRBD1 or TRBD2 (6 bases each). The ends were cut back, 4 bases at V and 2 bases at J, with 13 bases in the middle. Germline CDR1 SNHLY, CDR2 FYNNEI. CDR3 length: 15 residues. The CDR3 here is CASSGGGGPTDTQYF. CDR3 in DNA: TGTGCCAGCAGTGGAGGGGGAGGCCCCACAGATACGCAGTATTTT.

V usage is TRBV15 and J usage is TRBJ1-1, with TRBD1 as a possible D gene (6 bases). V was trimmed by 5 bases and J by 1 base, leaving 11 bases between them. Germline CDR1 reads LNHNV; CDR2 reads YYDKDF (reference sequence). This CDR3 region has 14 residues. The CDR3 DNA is TGTGCCACCAGCCGTGGACAGCCGAACACTGAAGCTTTCTTT. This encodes CATSRGQPNTEAFF.

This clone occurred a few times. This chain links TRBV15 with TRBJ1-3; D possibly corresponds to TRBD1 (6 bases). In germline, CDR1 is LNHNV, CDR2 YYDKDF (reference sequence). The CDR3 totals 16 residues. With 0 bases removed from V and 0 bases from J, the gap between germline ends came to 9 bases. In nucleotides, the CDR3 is TGTGCCACCAGCAGAGATCGGGGACACTCTGGAAACACCATATATTTT. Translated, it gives CATSRDRGHSGNTIYF.

The CDR3 loop is CAIRGLAGVDNEQFF. CDR3 DNA: TGTGCCATCAGAGGACTAGCGGGAGTAGACAATGAGCAGTTCTTC. The chain employs TRBV10-3 and TRBJ2-1; 13 bases match TRBD2. J gave up 5 bases and V 6 bases, and 4 bases lay outside the gene matches. Germline V gives CDR1 ENHRY, CDR2 SYGVKD. The CDR3 is 15 amino acids.

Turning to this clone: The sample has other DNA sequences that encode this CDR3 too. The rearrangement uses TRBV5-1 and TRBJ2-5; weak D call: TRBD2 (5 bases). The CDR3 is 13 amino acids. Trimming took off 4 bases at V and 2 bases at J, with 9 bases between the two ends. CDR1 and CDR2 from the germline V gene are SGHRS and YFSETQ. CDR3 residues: CASSPSPQETQYF. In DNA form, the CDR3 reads TGCGCCAGCAGCCCTAGCCCTCAAGAGACCCAGTACTTC.

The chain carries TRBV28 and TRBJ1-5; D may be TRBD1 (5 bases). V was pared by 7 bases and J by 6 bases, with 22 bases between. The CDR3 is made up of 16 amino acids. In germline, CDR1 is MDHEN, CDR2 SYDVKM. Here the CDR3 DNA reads TGTGCCAGCACCAATATGGGCAGGGTGTCTTTTCAGCCCCAGCATTTT. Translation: CASTNMGRVSFQPQHF.

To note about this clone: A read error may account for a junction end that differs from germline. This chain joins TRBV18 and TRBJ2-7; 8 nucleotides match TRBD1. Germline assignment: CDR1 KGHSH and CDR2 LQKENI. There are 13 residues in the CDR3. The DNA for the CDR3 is TGTGCCGGCTCATCGGACAGGGCCTACGAGCAGTACTTC. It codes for CAGSSDRAYEQYF.

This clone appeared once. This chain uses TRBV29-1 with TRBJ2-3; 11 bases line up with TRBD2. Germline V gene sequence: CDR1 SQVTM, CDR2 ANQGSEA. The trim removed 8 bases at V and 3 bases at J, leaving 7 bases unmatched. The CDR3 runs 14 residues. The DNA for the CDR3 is TGCAGCACAGAGGGGACTAGCGGAACAGATACGCAGTATTTT. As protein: CSTEGTSGTDTQYF.

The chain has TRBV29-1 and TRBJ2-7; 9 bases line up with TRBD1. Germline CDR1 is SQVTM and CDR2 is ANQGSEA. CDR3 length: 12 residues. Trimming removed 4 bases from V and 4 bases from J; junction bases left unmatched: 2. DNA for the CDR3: TGCAGCGTTGGGACAGGGGTGTACGAGCAGTACTTC. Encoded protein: CSVGTGVYEQYF.

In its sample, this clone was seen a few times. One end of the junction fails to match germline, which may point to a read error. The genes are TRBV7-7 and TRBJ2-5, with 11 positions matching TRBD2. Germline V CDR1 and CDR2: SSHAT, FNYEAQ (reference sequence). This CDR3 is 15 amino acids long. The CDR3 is CASSTSGSGRETQYF. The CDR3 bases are TGTGCTAGCAGTACTAGCGGGAGCGGACGGGAGACCCAGTACTTC.

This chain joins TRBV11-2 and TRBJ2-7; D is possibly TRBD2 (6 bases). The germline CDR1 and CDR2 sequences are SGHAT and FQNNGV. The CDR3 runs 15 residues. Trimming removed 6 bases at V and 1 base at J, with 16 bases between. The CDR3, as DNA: TGTGCCAGCAGGCCAAGGGCGGGACGGTCCTACGAGCAGTACTTC. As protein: CASRPRAGRSYEQYF.

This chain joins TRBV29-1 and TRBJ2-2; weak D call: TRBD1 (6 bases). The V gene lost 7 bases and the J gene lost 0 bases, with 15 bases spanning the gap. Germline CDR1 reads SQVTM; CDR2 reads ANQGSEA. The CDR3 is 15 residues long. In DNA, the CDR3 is TGCAGCGCTACCCTGGGGGCGGCGAACACCGGGGAGCTGTTTTTT. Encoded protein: CSATLGAANTGELFF.

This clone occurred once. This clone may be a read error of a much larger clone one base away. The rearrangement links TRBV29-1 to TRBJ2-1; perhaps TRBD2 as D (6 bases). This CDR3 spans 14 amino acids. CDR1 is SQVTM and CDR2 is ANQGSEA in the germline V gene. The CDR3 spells CSVRTRGTYNGQFF. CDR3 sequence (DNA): TGCAGCGTTCGGACCCGCGGGACCTACAATGGGCAGTTCTTC.

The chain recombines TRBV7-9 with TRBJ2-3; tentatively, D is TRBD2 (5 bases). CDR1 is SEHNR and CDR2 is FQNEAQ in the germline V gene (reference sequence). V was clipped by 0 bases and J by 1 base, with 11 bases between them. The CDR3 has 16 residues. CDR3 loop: CASSLASSRGTDTQYF. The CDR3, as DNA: TGTGCCAGCAGCTTAGCTAGTTCGCGGGGCACAGATACGCAGTATTTT.

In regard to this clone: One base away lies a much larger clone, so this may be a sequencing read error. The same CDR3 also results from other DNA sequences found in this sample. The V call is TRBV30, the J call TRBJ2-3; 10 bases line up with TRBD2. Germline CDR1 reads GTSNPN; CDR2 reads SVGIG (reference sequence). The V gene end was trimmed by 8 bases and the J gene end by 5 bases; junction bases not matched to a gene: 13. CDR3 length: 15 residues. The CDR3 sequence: CARGGSGRAVDTQYF. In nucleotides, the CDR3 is TGTGCCCGGGGAGGGAGCGGGAGGGCGGTAGATACGCAGTATTTT.